This entry concerns a single T cell receptor (beta chain). This sample was included in a study of blood T cell repertoires in COVID-19. Study-level information: COVID-19 samples collected from the United States, Italy and Spain covered acute and convalescent phases.

CDR3 length equals 17 residues. With V trimmed by 5 bases and J by 0 bases, 12 bases remained unmatched. Germline CDR1 SEHNR, CDR2 FQNEAQ (reference sequence). The protocol was immunoSEQ multiplex PCR, while the TCRdb copy is restricted to in-frame clones and leaves out a portion. The sample includes just over 300,000 clones, 80% to 90% seen only once; the top ten take about 4.6%. This chain joins TRBV7-9 and TRBJ1-1, with 7 bases aligning to TRBD1. This clonotype was obtained from a man aged 25 to 40 who had recovered from COVID-19. Sequenced: PBMCs or T cells enriched from blood (not recorded which). Here the CDR3 DNA reads TGTGCCAGCAGCCCCCGACAGGGAGTCGGCATGAACACTGAAGCTTTCTTT. This codes for CASSPRQGVGMNTEAFF.